This T cell receptor (beta chain) was sequenced during a study of blood T cells in healthy people across ages. Study conclusions and caveats: Naive T cell percentage and TCR beta diversity correlated strongly. Donors of long life had a larger count of naive CD4+ cells and greater diversity than aged donors. As age increased, TCR beta diversity per million T cells fell in a roughly linear fashion. Conclusively comparing naive with antigen-experienced cells was impossible with unsorted PBMCs.

The CDR3 extends over 14 amino acids. The V gene's germline CDR1 is MGHRA and CDR2 YSYEKL. Comment on this clonotype: The antigen is undetermined. A much larger clone is a single base away; this may be a read error.

Sample-barcoded 5' priming and a J-beta primer mix drove a second PCR of about 6 to 12 cycles. MiXCR, applied by TCRdb to the 5' RACE reads, yields one record per CDR3 protein. The repertoire holds under 2 million distinct CDR3 sequences, with roughly a third as singletons. This clonotype was sampled from a woman aged 30 to 39 in good health. The rearrangement links TRBV4-1 to TRBJ2-3; TRBD1 might be the D (5 bases). The sample was blood. The CDR3 DNA sequence: TGCGTCAGCAGCCGCCAGGGTCCCACAGATACGCAGTATTTT. Translating gives CVSSRQGPTDTQYF.